Shown below are 28 T cell receptor beta chains from a single sample sequenced in a study of T cell responses to AZD1222 COVID-19 vaccine. TCRdb's table, derived via immunoSEQ multiplex PCR, lists solely in-frame clones and lacks some. The sample lists about 120,000 clones; 85% to 95% were seen once. This sample comprised peripheral blood, obtained 28 days after the second AZD1222 dose. These receptors were obtained from an adult who received the AZD1222 COVID-19 vaccine.

The chain couples TRBV7-9 to TRBJ1-1, with D possibly TRBD1 on 5 matching bases. Trimming shortened V by 5 bases and J by 3 bases, and 13 bases separated the two germline ends. The CDR3 is 14 amino acids. CDR1 is SEHNR and CDR2 is FQNEAQ in the germline V gene (reference sequence). CDR3 residues: CASSVSQGYTEAFF. CDR3 DNA sequence: TGTGCCAGCAGCGTATCTCAGGGTTACACTGAAGCTTTCTTT.

DNA for the CDR3: TGTGCCATCAGCGACAGATTACCGGGTGCCGAGCAGTTCTTC. Translated: CAISDRLPGAEQFF. The J gene is TRBJ2-1, the V gene TRBV10-3, with a possible D match to TRBD1 (5 bases). The CDR3 contains 14 residues. V lost 6 bases and J lost 10, with 19 bases in between. Germline CDR1 is ENHRY and CDR2 is SYGVKD.

This sequence joins TRBV7-8 and TRBJ2-7; 7 nucleotides match TRBD1. The CDR3 has 15 residues. J gave up 2 bases and V 0 bases, and 4 bases lay outside the gene matches. CDR1 and CDR2 (germline): SGHVS, FQNEAQ. The CDR3 nucleotides read TGTGCCAGCAGCTTAGCCCGACAGGGACCCTACGAGCAGTACTTC. Encoded protein: CASSLARQGPYEQYF.

The J gene is TRBJ2-1, the V gene TRBV5-1, with D perhaps matching TRBD2 (5 bases). The V gene lost 0 bases and the J gene lost 8 bases, with 9 bases spanning the gap. The CDR3 contains 13 residues. CDR1 SGHRS and CDR2 YFSETQ come from the germline V gene. The CDR3 region has the DNA TGCGCCAGCAGCTTGGTGGTCGGGGATGAGCAGTTCTTC. Residues: CASSLVVGDEQFF.

This chain connects TRBV7-2 to TRBJ1-2; D might be TRBD1 (5 bases). The CDR3 length is 15 residues. Germline CDR1 reads SGHTA; CDR2 reads FQGNSA. V shed 1 base and J shed 0 bases, with 9 bases lying between them. The CDR3 bases are TGTGCCAGCAGCTTAGTCCAGGGTTCTAACTATGGCTACACCTTC. Translating it yields CASSLVQGSNYGYTF. The variable domain in full, with the rest retrieved from reference TRBV7-2 and TRBJ1-2, is GAGVSQSPSNKVTEKGKDVELRCDPISGHTALYWYRQSLGQGLEFLIYFQGNSAPDKSGLPSDRFSAERTGGSVSTLTIQRTQQEDSAVYLCASSLVQGSNYGYTFGSGTRLTVV.

This chain uses TRBV5-1 with TRBJ2-2, with D perhaps being TRBD1 or TRBD2 (5 bases each). The CDR3 length is 15 residues. Germline CDR1 reads SGHRS; CDR2 reads YFSETQ. V lost 4 bases and J 3 bases, leaving 13 bases between the germline ends. CDR3 in amino acids: CASSDGTADTGELFF. The CDR3 nucleotides read TGCGCCAGCAGCGACGGGACGGCCGACACCGGGGAGCTGTTTTTT.

V gene TRBV3-1 (or the pseudogene TRBV3-2) combines with J gene TRBJ2-5; TRBD2 is a possible D gene (5 bases). The V gene lost 0 bases and the J gene lost 5 bases, with 10 bases spanning the gap. CDR1 is LGHDT, CDR2 YNNKEL, per germline (reference sequence). CDR3 size: 14 residues. DNA of the CDR3: TGTGCCAGCAGCCAAGATGTACGAGGGGAGACCCAGTACTTC. Protein sequence: CASSQDVRGETQYF.

This clone was found once. The chain is built from TRBV27 and TRBJ2-7; D possibly corresponds to TRBD1 (6 bases). This CDR3 has 14 amino acids. Looked up from germline, CDR1 is MNHEY and CDR2 is SMNVEV (reference sequence). V was shortened by 4 bases and J by 6 bases, with 16 bases between the two germline ends. The CDR3 nucleotides are TGTGCCAGCAGTTGGACAGAATCCCATCTCGAGCAGTACTTC. Translating it yields CASSWTESHLEQYF.

The chain uses TRBV19 and TRBJ2-5, with 16 nucleotides matching TRBD2. Per the germline V gene, CDR1 is LNHDA and CDR2 is SQIVND (reference sequence). The CDR3 has 16 residues. Trimming cost V 10 bases and J 4 bases; bases outside gene matches: 9. As DNA, the CDR3 is TGTGCCACAGCCGGGACTAGCGGGGGGGTAGGAGAGACCCAGTACTTC. This encodes CATAGTSGGVGETQYF.

The chain links TRBV25-1 to TRBJ1-4, with 8 positions matching TRBD1. CDR3 length: 15 residues. Germline V gene data show CDR1 as MGHDK and CDR2 as SYGVNS. The junction had 9 bases not matched to a gene; V was cut back by 5 bases and J by 7 bases. CDR3 sequence: CASSPRTGRGEKLFF. The CDR3 DNA follows: TGTGCCAGCAGTCCCCGGACAGGGCGGGGTGAAAAACTGTTTTTT.

This chain uses TRBV7-6 with TRBJ2-7, with TRBD2 identical over 10 bases. From germline, CDR1 is SGHVS and CDR2 FNYEAQ. The junction had 5 bases not matched to a gene; V was cut back by 2 bases and J by 4 bases. The CDR3 sequence is 15 residues long. The CDR3 reads CASSLRLAGEYEQYF. The DNA of the CDR3 is TGTGCCAGCAGCTTACGGCTAGCGGGAGAGTACGAGCAGTACTTC.

This chain joins TRBV5-4 and TRBJ1-2, with D perhaps matching TRBD1 (5 bases). CDR1 and CDR2 from the germline V gene are SGHNT and YYREEE (reference sequence). The CDR3 is 14 amino acids. Trimming took off 5 bases at V and 1 base at J, with 12 bases between the two ends. The CDR3 spells CASSSLGVNYGYTF. The CDR3 DNA sequence: TGTGCCAGCAGTTCCCTGGGGGTTAACTATGGCTACACCTTC.

V is TRBV3-1 (or the pseudogene TRBV3-2) and J is TRBJ2-5; D is undetermined. The CDR3 runs 14 residues. V dropped 0 bases and J dropped 1 base, with 6 bases sitting between them. The germline CDR1 and CDR2 sequences are LGHDT and YNNKEL (reference sequence). CDR3 loop: CASSQDTVQETQYF. CDR3 in DNA: TGTGCCAGCAGCCAAGACACAGTCCAAGAGACCCAGTACTTC.

The chain combines TRBV27 with TRBJ1-3; D gene uncertain. Germline CDR1 reads MNHEY; CDR2 reads SMNVEV (reference sequence). The V end was cut by 5 bases, the J end by 2 bases, with 10 bases between. CDR3 size: 14 residues. The chain's CDR3 is CASSLGRPGNTIYF. The CDR3 nucleotides are TGTGCCAGCAGTCTAGGGCGCCCTGGAAACACCATATATTTT.

To note about this clone: Germline is not matched at one junction end, which may reflect a read error. This rearrangement joins TRBV19 to TRBJ1-4; 9 nucleotides line up with TRBD1. The germline CDR1 and CDR2 sequences are LNHDA and SQIVND (reference sequence). This CDR3 comprises 13 residues. CDR3 in amino acids: CASEQGANEKLFF. The CDR3 DNA is TGTGCCAGTGAACAGGGGGCTAACGAAAAACTGTTTTTT.

The J gene is TRBJ1-6, the V gene TRBV9; D not certain. In germline, CDR1 is SGDLS, CDR2 YYNGEE. The V end was cut by 3 bases, the J end by 0 bases, with 16 bases between. The CDR3 has 18 residues. The CDR3 is CASSALESFSSYNSPLHF. The DNA of the CDR3 is TGTGCCAGCAGCGCCCTCGAGTCGTTCAGCTCCTATAATTCACCCCTCCACTTT. Using reference TRBV9 and TRBJ1-6 for the parts outside the CDR3, the full variable domain is DSGVTQTPKHLITATGQRVTLRCSPRSGDLSVYWYQQSLDQGLQFLIQYYNGEERAKGNILERFSAQQFPDLHSELNLSSLELGDSALYFCASSALESFSSYNSPLHFGNGTRLTVT.

This sequence joins TRBV5-1 and TRBJ2-2, with D hard to call. The ends were cut back, 0 bases at V and 3 bases at J, with 12 bases in the middle. Germline V gene sequence: CDR1 SGHRS, CDR2 YFSETQ. CDR3 length: 16 amino acids. CDR3 region: CASSLVWSSDTGELFF. The CDR3 DNA reads as TGCGCCAGCAGCTTGGTCTGGAGTAGTGACACCGGGGAGCTGTTTTTT. Full variable domain (missing parts from reference TRBV5-1 and TRBJ2-2): KAGVTQTPRYLIKTRGQQVTLSCSPISGHRSVSWYQQTPGQGLQFLFEYFSETQRNKGNFPGRFSGRQFSNSRSEMNVSTLELGDSALYLCASSLVWSSDTGELFFGEGSRLTVL.

This sequence joins TRBV13 and TRBJ2-2; TRBD1 aligns across 8 bases. Looked up from germline, CDR1 is PRHDT and CDR2 is FYEKMQ (reference sequence). V lost 1 base, J lost 8 bases, and 12 bases stayed unmatched. This CDR3 is built from 17 residues. CDR3 DNA: TGTGCCAGCAGCTTAGACTCCCGCGACAGGGGCTGGGGGGAGCTGTTTTTT. This codes for CASSLDSRDRGWGELFF. Together with reference TRBV13 and TRBJ2-2, the CDR3 gives the full variable domain: AAGVIQSPRHLIKEKRETATLKCYPIPRHDTVYWYQQGPGQDPQFLISFYEKMQSDKGSIPDRFSAQQFSDYHSELNMSSLELGDSALYFCASSLDSRDRGWGELFFGEGSRLTVL.

The genes are TRBV5-5 and TRBJ2-1, with TRBD2 identical over 10 bases. The CDR3 totals 16 residues. The junction had 13 bases not matched to a gene; V was cut back by 3 bases and J by 10 bases. The germline CDR1 and CDR2 sequences are SGHKS and YYEKEE (reference sequence). The CDR3 loop reads CASSSNPSTSGTEQFF. The DNA of the CDR3 is TGTGCCAGCAGCTCTAACCCTAGTACTAGCGGGACAGAGCAGTTCTTC.

This sequence joins TRBV7-9 and TRBJ2-5; no clear D gene. Germline assignment: CDR1 SEHNR and CDR2 FQNEAQ (reference sequence). Trimming pared 3 bases from V and 5 bases from J, leaving 13 bases between. The CDR3 runs to 14 residues. This CDR3 is CASSFWSEEETQYF. The CDR3 bases are TGTGCCAGCAGCTTTTGGTCAGAGGAGGAGACCCAGTACTTC.

This chain connects TRBV2 to TRBJ1-1; no clear D. This CDR3 has 11 residues. V was pared by 4 bases and J by 8 bases, with 8 bases between. Germline-derived CDR1 and CDR2 are SNHLY and FYNNEI. The CDR3 protein is CASSGGPEAFF. The CDR3 region has the DNA TGTGCCAGCAGTGGTGGGCCCGAAGCTTTCTTT.

The V and J genes are TRBV6-1 and TRBJ1-2, with 8 bases fitting TRBD1. Germline loops: CDR1 MNHNS, CDR2 SASEGT. V was pared by 4 bases and J by 5 bases, with 15 bases of the junction left unmatched. This CDR3 is 17 amino acids long. The CDR3 DNA sequence: TGTGCCAGCAGTGCTGAAGCTCAAGACAGGGGAATTTATGGCTACACCTTC. Translation: CASSAEAQDRGIYGYTF.

For this clone: One end of the junction fails to match germline, which may point to a read error. The chain links TRBV12-3 or TRBV12-4 to TRBJ1-5, with D possibly matching TRBD1 (5 bases). The CDR3 has 12 residues. Written as DNA, the CDR3 is TGTGTCAGCAGTAGGGGTGTTGAGCCCCAGCATTTT. Residues: CVSSRGVEPQHF.

V and J are TRBV7-9 and TRBJ2-1, with D maybe TRBD1 (5 bases). Germline CDR1 SEHNR, CDR2 FQNEAQ (reference sequence). This CDR3 has 17 residues. V was pared by 5 bases and J by 2 bases, with 19 bases between. The CDR3 DNA sequence: TGTGCCAGCAGCCCTTCTAGGGGCCACTATGCCTACAATGAGCAGTTCTTC. Translated, it gives CASSPSRGHYAYNEQFF.

The rearrangement joins TRBV18 to TRBJ2-2; weak D call: TRBD1 (5 bases). Looked up from germline, CDR1 is KGHSH and CDR2 is LQKENI. The CDR3 length is 16 residues. V was trimmed by 1 base and J by 0 bases, leaving 9 bases between them. Here the CDR3 DNA reads TGTGCCAGCTCACCACTTGAGACAGCGAACACCGGGGAGCTGTTTTTT. Translated: CASSPLETANTGELFF.

The chain recombines TRBV28 with TRBJ2-3; possible D gene TRBD2, 7 bases. V lost 9 bases and J 2 bases, leaving 15 bases between the germline ends. From germline, CDR1 is MDHEN and CDR2 SYDVKM. The CDR3 has 14 amino acids. CDR3 protein: CASCGGGVTDTQYF. CDR3 sequence (DNA): TGTGCCAGTTGCGGCGGGGGCGTCACAGATACGCAGTATTTT.

The chain carries TRBV25-1 and TRBJ2-3, with D perhaps matching TRBD2 (6 bases). Trimming pared 6 bases from V and 0 bases from J, leaving 10 bases between. The CDR3 spans 14 residues. Looked up from germline, CDR1 is MGHDK and CDR2 is SYGVNS. CDR3 coding DNA: TGTGCCAGCAGAGTAAGCGGGAGCACAGATACGCAGTATTTT. It is translated as CASRVSGSTDTQYF.

The chain uses TRBV9 and TRBJ1-2; 9 bases are shared with TRBD1. V shed 4 bases, J shed 5 bases, and the junction held 9 bases outside the gene matches. Germline V lookup: CDR1 SGDLS, CDR2 YYNGEE. The CDR3 runs to 15 residues. The CDR3: CASSLGQGNRYGYTF. DNA of the CDR3: TGTGCCAGCAGCCTCGGACAGGGGAATAGGTATGGCTACACCTTC.